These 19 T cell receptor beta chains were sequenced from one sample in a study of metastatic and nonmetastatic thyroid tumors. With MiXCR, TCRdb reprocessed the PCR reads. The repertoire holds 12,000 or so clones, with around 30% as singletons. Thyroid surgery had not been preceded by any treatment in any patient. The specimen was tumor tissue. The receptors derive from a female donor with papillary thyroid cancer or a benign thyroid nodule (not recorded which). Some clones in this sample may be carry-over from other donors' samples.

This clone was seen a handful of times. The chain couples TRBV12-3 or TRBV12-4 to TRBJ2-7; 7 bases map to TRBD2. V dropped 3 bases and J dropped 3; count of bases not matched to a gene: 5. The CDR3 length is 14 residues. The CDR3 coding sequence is TGTGCCAGCAGTTTGGAAGGACTAGACTACGAGCAGTACTTC. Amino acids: CASSLEGLDYEQYF.

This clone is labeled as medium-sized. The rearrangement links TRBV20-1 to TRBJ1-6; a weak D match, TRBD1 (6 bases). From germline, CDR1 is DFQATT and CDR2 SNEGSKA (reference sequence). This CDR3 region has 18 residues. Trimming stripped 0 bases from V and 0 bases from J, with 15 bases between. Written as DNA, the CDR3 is TGCAGTGCTAGAGACCCCTCGACAGGAAGCTCCTATAATTCACCCCTCCACTTT. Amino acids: CSARDPSTGSSYNSPLHF.

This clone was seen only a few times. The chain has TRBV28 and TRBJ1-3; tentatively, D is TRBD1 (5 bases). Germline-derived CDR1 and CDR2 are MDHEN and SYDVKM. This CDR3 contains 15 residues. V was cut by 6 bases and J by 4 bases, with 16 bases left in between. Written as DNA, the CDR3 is TGTGCCAGCAGCGACCCCGGGGCTTACGGAAACACCATATATTTT. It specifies CASSDPGAYGNTIYF. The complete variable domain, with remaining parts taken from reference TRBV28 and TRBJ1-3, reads DVKVTQSSRYLVKRTGEKVFLECVQDMDHENMFWYRQDPGLGLRLIYFSYDVKMKEKGDIPEGYSVSREKKERFSLILESASTNQTSMYLCASSDPGAYGNTIYFGEGSWLTVV.

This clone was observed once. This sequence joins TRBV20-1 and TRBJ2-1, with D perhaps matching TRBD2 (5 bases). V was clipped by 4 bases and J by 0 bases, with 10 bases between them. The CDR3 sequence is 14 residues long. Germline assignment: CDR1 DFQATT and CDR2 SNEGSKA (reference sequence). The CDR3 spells CSATVGSSYNEQFF. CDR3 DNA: TGCAGTGCTACGGTAGGGAGCTCCTACAATGAGCAGTTCTTC.

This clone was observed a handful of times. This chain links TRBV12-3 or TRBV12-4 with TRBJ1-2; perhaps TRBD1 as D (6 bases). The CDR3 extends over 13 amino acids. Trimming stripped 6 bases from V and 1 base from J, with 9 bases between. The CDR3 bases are TGTGCCAGCAGCAACAGGGATAACTATGGCTACACCTTC. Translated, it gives CASSNRDNYGYTF.

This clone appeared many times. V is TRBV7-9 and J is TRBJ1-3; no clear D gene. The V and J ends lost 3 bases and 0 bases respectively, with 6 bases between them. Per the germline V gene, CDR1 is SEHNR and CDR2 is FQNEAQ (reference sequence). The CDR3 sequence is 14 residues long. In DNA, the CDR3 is TGTGCCAGCAGCTTGTACGGCTCTGGAAACACCATATATTTT. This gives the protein CASSLYGSGNTIYF. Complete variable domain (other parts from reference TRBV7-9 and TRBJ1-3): DTGVSQNPRHKITKRGQNVTFRCDPISEHNRLYWYRQTLGQGPEFLTYFQNEAQLEKSRLLSDRFSAERPKGSFSTLEIQRTEQGDSAMYLCASSLYGSGNTIYFGEGSWLTVV.

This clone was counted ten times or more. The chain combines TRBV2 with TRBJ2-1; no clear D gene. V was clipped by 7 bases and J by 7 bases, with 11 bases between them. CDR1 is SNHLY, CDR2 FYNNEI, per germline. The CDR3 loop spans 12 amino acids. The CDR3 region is CASNPGGNEQFF. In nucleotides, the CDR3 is TGTGCCAGCAACCCGGGTGGGAATGAGCAGTTCTTC.

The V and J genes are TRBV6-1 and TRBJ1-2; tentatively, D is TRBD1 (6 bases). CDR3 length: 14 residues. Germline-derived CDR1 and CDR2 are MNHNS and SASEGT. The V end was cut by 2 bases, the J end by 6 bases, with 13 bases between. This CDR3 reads CASSERGEGDGYTF. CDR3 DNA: TGTGCCAGCAGTGAAAGGGGGGAAGGGGATGGCTACACCTTC.

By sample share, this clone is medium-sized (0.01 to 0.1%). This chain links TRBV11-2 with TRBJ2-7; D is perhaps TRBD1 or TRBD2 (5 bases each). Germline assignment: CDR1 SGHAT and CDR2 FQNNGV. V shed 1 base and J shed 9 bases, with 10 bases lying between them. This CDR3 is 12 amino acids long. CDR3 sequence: CASSLVRDRQYF. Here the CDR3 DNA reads TGTGCCAGCAGCTTAGTGAGGGACCGGCAGTACTTC. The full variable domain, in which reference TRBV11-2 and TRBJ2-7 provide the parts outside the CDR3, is EAGVAQSPRYKIIEKRQSVAFWCNPISGHATLYWYQQILGQGPKLLIQFQNNGVVDDSQLPKDRFSAERLKGVDSTLKIQPAKLEDSAVYLCASSLVRDRQYFGPGTRLTVT.

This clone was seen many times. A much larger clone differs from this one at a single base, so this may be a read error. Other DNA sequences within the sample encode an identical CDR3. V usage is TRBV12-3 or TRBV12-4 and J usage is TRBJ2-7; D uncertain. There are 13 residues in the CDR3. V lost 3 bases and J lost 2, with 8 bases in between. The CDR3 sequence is CASSFGAAYEQYF. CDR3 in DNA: TGTGCCAGCAGTTTCGGTGCAGCCTACGAGCAGTACTTC.

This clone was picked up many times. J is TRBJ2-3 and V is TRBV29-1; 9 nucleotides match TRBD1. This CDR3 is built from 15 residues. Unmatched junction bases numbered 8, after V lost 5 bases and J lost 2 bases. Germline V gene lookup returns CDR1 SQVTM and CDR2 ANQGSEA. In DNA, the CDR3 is TGCAGCGTTTTCCCGACAGGGGGATCCACAGATACGCAGTATTTT. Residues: CSVFPTGGSTDTQYF.

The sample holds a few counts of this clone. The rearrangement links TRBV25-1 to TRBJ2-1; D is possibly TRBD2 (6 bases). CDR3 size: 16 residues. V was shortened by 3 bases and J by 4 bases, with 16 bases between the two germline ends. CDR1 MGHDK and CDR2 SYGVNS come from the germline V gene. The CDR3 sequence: CASSDRGERLYNEQFF. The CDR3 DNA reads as TGTGCCAGCAGTGATCGCGGGGAACGACTATACAATGAGCAGTTCTTC.

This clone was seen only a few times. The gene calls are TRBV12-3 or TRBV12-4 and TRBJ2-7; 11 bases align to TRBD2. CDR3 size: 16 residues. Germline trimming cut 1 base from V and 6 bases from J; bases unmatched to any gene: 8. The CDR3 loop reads CASSLGGTSGYGEQYF. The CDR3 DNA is TGTGCCAGCAGTTTAGGAGGGACTAGCGGTTACGGCGAGCAGTACTTC.

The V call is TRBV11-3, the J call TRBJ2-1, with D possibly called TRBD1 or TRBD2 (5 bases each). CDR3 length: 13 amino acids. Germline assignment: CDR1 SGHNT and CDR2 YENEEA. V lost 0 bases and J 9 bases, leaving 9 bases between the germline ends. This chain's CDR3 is CASSLEGGGEQFF. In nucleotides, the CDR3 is TGTGCCAGCAGCTTAGAGGGTGGGGGTGAGCAGTTCTTC. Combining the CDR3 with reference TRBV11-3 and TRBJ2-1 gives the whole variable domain EAGVVQSPRYKIIEKKQPVAFWCNPISGHNTLYWYLQNLGQGPELLIRYENEEAVDDSQLPKDRFSAERLKGVDSTLKIQPAELGDSAVYLCASSLEGGGEQFFGPGTRLTVL.

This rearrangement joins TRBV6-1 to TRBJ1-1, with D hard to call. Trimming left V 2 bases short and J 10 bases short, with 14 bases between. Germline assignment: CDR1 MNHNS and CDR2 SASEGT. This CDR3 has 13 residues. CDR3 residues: CASSEPTPGGAFF. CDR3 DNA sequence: TGTGCCAGCAGTGAACCCACTCCGGGTGGAGCTTTCTTT.

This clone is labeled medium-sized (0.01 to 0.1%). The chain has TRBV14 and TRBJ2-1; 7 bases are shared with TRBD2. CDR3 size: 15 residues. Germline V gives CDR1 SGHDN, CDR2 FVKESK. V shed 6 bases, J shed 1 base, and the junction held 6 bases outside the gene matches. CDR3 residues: CASRVAGASYNEQFF. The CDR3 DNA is TGTGCCAGCAGGGTTGCGGGAGCGTCCTACAATGAGCAGTTCTTC.

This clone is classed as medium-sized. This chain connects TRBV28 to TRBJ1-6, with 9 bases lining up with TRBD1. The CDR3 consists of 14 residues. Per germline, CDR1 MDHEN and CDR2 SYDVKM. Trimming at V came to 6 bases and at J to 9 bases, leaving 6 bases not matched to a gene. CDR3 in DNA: TGTGCCAGCAGCTGGACAGGGGAAACTTCACCCCTCCACTTT. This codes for CASSWTGETSPLHF.

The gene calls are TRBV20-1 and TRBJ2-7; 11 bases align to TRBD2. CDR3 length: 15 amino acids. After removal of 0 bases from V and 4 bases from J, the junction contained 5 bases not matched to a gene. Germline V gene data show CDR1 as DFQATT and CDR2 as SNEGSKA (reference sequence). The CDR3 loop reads CSARDIAGGLYEQYF. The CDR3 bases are TGCAGTGCTAGAGATATAGCGGGAGGGCTATACGAGCAGTACTTC.

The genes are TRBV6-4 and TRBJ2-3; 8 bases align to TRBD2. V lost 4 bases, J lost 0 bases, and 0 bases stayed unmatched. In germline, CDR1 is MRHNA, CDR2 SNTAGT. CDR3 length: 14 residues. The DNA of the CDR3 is TGTGCCAGCAGTGCTAGCGGGAGCACAGATACGCAGTATTTT. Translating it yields CASSASGSTDTQYF.